The clone carrying this T cell receptor beta chain has at least ten counts. Its specificity is unknown. The CDR3 consists of 13 residues. Per the germline V gene, CDR1 is KGHDR and CDR2 is SFDVKD. J was trimmed by 4 bases and V by 9 bases; bases with no gene match: 2. TCRdb processed the 5' RACE reads anew with MiXCR; each CDR3 protein has one entry. There are around 300,000 distinct CDR3 sequences in the sample; 19% occur only once, and under 25% lies in the top ten. These data are taken from a study of T-cell memory formation after mild COVID-19. Study conclusions and caveats: Mostly located in CM and EM were contracting CD4+ clones, with contracting CD8+ clones located in EMRA. SARS-CoV-2 specificity of second-wave clones peaking day 37 was unconfirmed. Clones contracting across day 15 to 85 had a balanced CD4/CD8 profile; later expanding clones leaned CD4+.

Sequencing was done on a sample of PBMCs or a T cell subset sorted from them (not recorded which). The TCR was taken from a man younger than 30 who had mild COVID-19 (a few samples of this study predate the infection). Cell type and time point are not known. V gene TRBV24-1 combines with J gene TRBJ1-5, with 10 nucleotides matching TRBD1. The CDR3 nucleotides are TGTGCCACCGGACAGGGGGAAAATCAGCCCCAGCATTTT. Protein product: CATGQGENQPQHF.